Shown below are 13 T cell receptor beta chains from a single sample sequenced in a study of shared clonotypes between healthy human individuals. Some clones are missing from TCRdb's copy, which holds only in-frame ones; the method was immunoSEQ multiplex PCR. The profile covers about 980,000 clones, with roughly 72% appearing a single time and about 1.5% taken by the ten largest. Sequenced input: memory CD4+ T cells sorted from blood. The subset: CD45RA-negative fraction. The origin of the receptors is a man younger than 35 in good health.

J is TRBJ2-1 and V is TRBV27, with 13 bases fitting TRBD2. The CDR3 is 20 residues long. V lost 5 bases and J lost 3; bases outside the gene matches: 16. Germline V gives CDR1 MNHEY, CDR2 SMNVEV (reference sequence). In DNA form, the CDR3 reads TGTGCCAGCAGTCCCTATGGGGCCGGGACTAGCGGGAAAAACTACAATGAGCAGTTCTTC. Translating it yields CASSPYGAGTSGKNYNEQFF.

This chain joins TRBV9 and TRBJ2-1, with 11 bases that match TRBD2. The germline gives CDR1 SGDLS, CDR2 YYNGEE. The V gene end was trimmed by 5 bases and the J gene end by 7 bases; junction bases not matched to a gene: 8. This CDR3 comprises 15 residues. For the CDR3, the DNA is TGTGCCAGCAGTTTTACCGGGACTAGCGGAAATGAGCAGTTCTTC. Translated, it gives CASSFTGTSGNEQFF.

The genes are TRBV6-6 and TRBJ1-2; a weak D match, TRBD1 (6 bases). V lost 2 bases and J 5 bases, leaving 9 bases between the germline ends. CDR3 length: 13 residues. CDR1 and CDR2 (germline): MNHNY, SVGAGI (reference sequence). CDR3: CASSYAGEYGYTF. In DNA, the CDR3 is TGTGCCAGCAGTTACGCAGGGGAATATGGCTACACCTTC.

The rearrangement links TRBV4-1 to TRBJ2-5; TRBD1 matches 7 bases. Trimming removed 6 bases from V and 2 bases from J; junction bases left unmatched: 9. Germline values: CDR1 MGHRA, CDR2 YSYEKL. The CDR3 covers 15 residues. CDR3 residues: CASSATGTVQETQYF. For the CDR3, the DNA is TGCGCCAGCAGTGCAACAGGGACAGTACAAGAGACCCAGTACTTC.

The V and J genes are TRBV7-8 and TRBJ1-6; D gene ambiguous. Deletions cut 6 bases from V and 7 bases from J, with 13 bases between. Germline V gene data show CDR1 as SGHVS and CDR2 as FQNEAQ. The CDR3 length is 14 residues. DNA for the CDR3: TGTGCCAGCAGGTCTGAAGGGAACAATTCACCCCTCCACTTT. Protein sequence: CASRSEGNNSPLHF. The full variable domain, with the rest looked up from reference TRBV7-8 and TRBJ1-6, is GAGVSQSPRYKVAKRGQDVALRCDPISGHVSLFWYQQALGQGPEFLTYFQNEAQLDKSGLPSDRFFAERPEGSVSTLKIQRTQQEDSAVYLCASRSEGNNSPLHFGNGTRLTVT.

The rearrangement uses TRBV5-5 and TRBJ1-5; D gene uncertain. Germline assignment: CDR1 SGHKS and CDR2 YYEKEE (reference sequence). This CDR3 region has 16 residues. Trimming removed 4 bases from V and 1 base from J, with 15 bases in between. The CDR3 region is CASSPGGLRSNQPQHF. CDR3 bases: TGTGCCAGCAGCCCCGGCGGGCTCAGGAGCAATCAGCCCCAGCATTTT.

Written as DNA, the CDR3 is TGCAGTGCCTCACTTTCAAACGAGCAGTACTTC. Residues: CSASLSNEQYF. V is TRBV20-1 and J is TRBJ2-7; D remains ambiguous. The germline V gene has CDR1 DFQATT and CDR2 SNEGSKA (reference sequence). The CDR3 loop spans 11 amino acids. V shed 6 bases and J shed 5 bases, with 11 bases lying between them.

The chain couples TRBV28 to TRBJ2-1, with TRBD1 matching 10 bases. J lost 6 bases, V lost 3 bases, and 8 bases had no gene match. The V gene's germline CDR1 is MDHEN and CDR2 SYDVKM. The CDR3 sequence is 16 residues long. CDR3 amino acids: CASSLGPGTGVNEQFF. CDR3 DNA: TGTGCCAGCAGTTTGGGGCCCGGGACAGGGGTCAATGAGCAGTTCTTC.

The chain is built from TRBV6-1 and TRBJ1-1; no clear D gene. The CDR3 spans 13 residues. Per the germline V gene, CDR1 is MNHNS and CDR2 is SASEGT. V lost 2 bases to trimming and J lost 4 bases, with 8 bases between them. CDR3 sequence: CASSERDLTEAFF. CDR3 bases: TGTGCCAGCAGTGAAAGAGACCTCACTGAAGCTTTCTTT.

The gene calls are TRBV2 and TRBJ2-3; D unclear. Germline CDR1 and CDR2: SNHLY and FYNNEI. The CDR3 consists of 15 residues. With 6 bases removed from V and 2 bases from J, the gap between germline ends came to 15 bases. CDR3: CASRGIWRVTDTQYF. CDR3 bases: TGTGCCAGCAGGGGGATATGGCGTGTCACAGATACGCAGTATTTT.

This chain connects TRBV5-1 to TRBJ1-3; the D is unclear. Trimming took off 3 bases at V and 0 bases at J, with 7 bases between the two ends. The CDR3 has 14 amino acids. CDR1 and CDR2 from the germline V gene are SGHRS and YFSETQ. CDR3 amino acids: CASSYSSSGNTIYF. The DNA of the CDR3 is TGCGCCAGCAGCTACTCGAGCTCTGGAAACACCATATATTTT.

In regard to this clone: The sample contains more than one DNA sequence encoding this CDR3. The J gene is TRBJ1-5, the V gene TRBV2; the match to TRBD1 covers 7 bases. The germline V gene has CDR1 SNHLY and CDR2 FYNNEI. The V segment lost 4 bases and the J segment 2 bases; nucleotides outside the gene matches: 2. This CDR3 has 14 amino acids. CDR3 sequence: CASSGTGGNQPQHF. Written as DNA, the CDR3 is TGTGCCAGCAGTGGTACAGGGGGCAATCAGCCCCAGCATTTT.

For the CDR3, the DNA is TGTGCCATCAGTGACATAAAAAAACAGGGGGTGGGAGATACGCAGTATTTT. Translated: CAISDIKKQGVGDTQYF. The chain links TRBV10-3 to TRBJ2-3, with 8 bases identical to TRBD1. The V and J ends lost 3 bases and 5 bases, in that order; junction bases with no gene match: 13. The CDR3 covers 17 residues. Germline V lookup: CDR1 ENHRY, CDR2 SYGVKD.